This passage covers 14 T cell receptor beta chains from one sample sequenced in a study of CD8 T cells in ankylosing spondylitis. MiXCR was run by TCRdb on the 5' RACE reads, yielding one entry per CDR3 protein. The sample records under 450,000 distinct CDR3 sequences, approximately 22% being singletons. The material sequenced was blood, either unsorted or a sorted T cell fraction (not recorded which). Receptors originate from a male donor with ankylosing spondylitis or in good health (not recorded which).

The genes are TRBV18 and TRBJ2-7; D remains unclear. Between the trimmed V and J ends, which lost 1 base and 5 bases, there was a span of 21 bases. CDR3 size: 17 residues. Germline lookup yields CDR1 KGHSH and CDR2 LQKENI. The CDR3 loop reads CASSPRPKLAFSNEQYF. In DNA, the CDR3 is TGTGCCAGCTCACCACGGCCCAAGTTAGCCTTTAGCAACGAGCAGTACTTC.

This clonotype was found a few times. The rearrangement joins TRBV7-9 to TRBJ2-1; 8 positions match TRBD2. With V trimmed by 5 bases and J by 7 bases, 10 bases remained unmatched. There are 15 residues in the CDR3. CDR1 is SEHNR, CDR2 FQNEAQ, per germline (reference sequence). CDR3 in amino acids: CASSPDDGGVNEQFF. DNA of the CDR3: TGTGCCAGCAGCCCAGACGACGGGGGGGTTAATGAGCAGTTCTTC.

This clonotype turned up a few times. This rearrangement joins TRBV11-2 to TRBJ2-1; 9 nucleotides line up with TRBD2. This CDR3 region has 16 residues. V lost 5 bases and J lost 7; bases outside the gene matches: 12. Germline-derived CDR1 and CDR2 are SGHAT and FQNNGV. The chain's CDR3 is CASSPSPSGVSNEQFF. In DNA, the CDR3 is TGTGCCAGCAGCCCCTCTCCTAGCGGGGTATCGAATGAGCAGTTCTTC.

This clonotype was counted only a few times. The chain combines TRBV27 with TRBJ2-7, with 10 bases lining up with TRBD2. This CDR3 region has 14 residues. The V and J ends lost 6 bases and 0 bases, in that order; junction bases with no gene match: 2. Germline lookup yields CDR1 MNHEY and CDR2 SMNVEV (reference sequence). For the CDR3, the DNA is TGTGCCAGCAGAACTAGCGGGGACTCCTACGAGCAGTACTTC. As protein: CASRTSGDSYEQYF.

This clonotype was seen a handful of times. The CDR3 region has the DNA TGTGCCAGCAGTGACTCAAAGGTTTCCTACAATGAGCAGTTCTTC. Its translation: CASSDSKVSYNEQFF. The J gene is TRBJ2-1, the V gene TRBV6-4; D is undetermined. V was clipped by 0 bases and J by 1 base, with 7 bases between them. Germline V CDR1 and CDR2: MRHNA, SNTAGT. The CDR3 spans 15 residues.

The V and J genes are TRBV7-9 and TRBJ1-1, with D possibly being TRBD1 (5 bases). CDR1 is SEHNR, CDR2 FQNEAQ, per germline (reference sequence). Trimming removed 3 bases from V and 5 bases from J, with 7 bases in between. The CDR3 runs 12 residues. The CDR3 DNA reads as TGTGCCAGCAGCTTCGCAGGGACTGAAGCTTTCTTT. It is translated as CASSFAGTEAFF.

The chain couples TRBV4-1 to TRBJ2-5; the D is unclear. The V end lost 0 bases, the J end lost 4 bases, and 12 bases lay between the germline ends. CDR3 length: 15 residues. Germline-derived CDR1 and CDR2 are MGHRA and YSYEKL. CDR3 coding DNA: TGCGCCAGCAGCCAAGAGGACCGATTGGCAGAGACCCAGTACTTC. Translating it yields CASSQEDRLAETQYF.

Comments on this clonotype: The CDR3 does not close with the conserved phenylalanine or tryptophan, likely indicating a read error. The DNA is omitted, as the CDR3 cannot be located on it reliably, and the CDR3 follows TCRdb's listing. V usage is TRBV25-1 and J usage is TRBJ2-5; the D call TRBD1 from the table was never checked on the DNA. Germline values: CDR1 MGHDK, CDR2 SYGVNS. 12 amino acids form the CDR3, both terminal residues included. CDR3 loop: CASSGAGTALGP.

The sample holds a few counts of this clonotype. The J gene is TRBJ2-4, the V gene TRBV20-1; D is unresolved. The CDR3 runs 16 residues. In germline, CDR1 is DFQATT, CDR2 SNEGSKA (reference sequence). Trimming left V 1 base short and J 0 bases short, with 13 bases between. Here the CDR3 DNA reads TGCAGTGCTAGAGCCCTACCGACGGTAGCCAAAAACATTCAGTACTTC. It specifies CSARALPTVAKNIQYF.

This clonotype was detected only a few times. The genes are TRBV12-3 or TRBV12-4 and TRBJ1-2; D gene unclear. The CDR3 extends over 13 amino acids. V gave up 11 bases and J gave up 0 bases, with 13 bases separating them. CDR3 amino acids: CAVRGGTNYGYTF. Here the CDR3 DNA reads TGTGCCGTTAGAGGCGGCACTAACTATGGCTACACCTTC.

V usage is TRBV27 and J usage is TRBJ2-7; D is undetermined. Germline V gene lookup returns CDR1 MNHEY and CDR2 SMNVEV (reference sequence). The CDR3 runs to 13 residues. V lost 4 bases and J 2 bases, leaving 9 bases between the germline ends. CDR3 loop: CASSSKDPYEQYF. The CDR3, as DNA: TGTGCCAGCAGTTCTAAAGACCCCTACGAGCAGTACTTC.

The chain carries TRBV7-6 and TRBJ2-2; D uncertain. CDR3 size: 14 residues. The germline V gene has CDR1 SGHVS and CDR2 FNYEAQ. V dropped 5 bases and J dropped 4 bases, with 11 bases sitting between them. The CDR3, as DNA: TGTGCCAGCAGCCCAGAGCAGATCACCGGGGAGCTGTTTTTT. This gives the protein CASSPEQITGELFF.

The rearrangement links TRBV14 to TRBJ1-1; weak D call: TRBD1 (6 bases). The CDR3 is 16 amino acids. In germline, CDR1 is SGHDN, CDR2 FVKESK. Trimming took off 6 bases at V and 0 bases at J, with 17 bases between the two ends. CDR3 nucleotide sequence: TGTGCCAGCAGACGGGACACCCAACACATGAACACTGAAGCTTTCTTT. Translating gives CASRRDTQHMNTEAFF.

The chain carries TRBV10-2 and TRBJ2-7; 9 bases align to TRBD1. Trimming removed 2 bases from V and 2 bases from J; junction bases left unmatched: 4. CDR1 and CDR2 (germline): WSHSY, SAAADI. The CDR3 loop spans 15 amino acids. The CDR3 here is CASSEAGTGTYEQYF. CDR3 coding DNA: TGCGCCAGCAGTGAGGCCGGGACAGGGACCTACGAGCAGTACTTC.